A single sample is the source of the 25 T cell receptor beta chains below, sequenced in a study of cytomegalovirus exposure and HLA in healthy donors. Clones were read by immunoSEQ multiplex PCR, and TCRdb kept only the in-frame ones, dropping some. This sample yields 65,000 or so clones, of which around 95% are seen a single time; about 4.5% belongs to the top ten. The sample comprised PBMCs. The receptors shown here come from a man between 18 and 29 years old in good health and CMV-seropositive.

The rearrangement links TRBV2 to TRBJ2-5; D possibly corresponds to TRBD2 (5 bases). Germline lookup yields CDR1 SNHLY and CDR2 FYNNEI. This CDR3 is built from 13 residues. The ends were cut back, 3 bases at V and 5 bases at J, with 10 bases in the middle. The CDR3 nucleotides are TGTGCCAGCAGTGACTCCGCGGGCGAGACCCAGTACTTC. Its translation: CASSDSAGETQYF. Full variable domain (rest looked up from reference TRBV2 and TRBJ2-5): EPEVTQTPSHQVTQMGQEVILRCVPISNHLYFYWYRQILGQKVEFLVSFYNNEISEKSEIFDDQFSVERPDGSNFTLKIRSTKLEDSAMYFCASSDSAGETQYFGPGTRLLVL.

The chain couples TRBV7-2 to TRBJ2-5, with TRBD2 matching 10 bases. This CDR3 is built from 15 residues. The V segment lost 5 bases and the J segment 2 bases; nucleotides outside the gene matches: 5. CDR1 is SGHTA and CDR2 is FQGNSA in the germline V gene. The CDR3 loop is CASSPERGGQETQYF. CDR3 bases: TGTGCCAGCAGCCCCGAGCGGGGGGGACAAGAGACCCAGTACTTC.

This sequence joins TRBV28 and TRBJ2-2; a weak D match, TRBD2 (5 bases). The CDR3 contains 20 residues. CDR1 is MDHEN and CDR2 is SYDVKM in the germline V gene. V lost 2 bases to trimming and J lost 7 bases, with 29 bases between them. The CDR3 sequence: CASSLVVGLGLLLRNGELFF. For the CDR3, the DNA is TGTGCCAGCAGTTTAGTAGTCGGGCTCGGACTTTTGTTGAGAAACGGGGAGCTGTTTTTT.

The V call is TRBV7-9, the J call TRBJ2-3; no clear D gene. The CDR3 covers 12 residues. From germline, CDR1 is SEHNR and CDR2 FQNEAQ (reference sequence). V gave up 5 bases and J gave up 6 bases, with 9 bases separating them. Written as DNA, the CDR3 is TGTGCCAGCAGCCACATGCCCGATACGCAGTATTTT. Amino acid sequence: CASSHMPDTQYF.

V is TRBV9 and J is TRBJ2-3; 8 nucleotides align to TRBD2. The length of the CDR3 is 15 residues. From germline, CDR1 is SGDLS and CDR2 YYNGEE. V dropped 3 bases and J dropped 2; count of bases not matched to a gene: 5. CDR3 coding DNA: TGTGCCAGCAGCGACGTAGCGGGATACACAGATACGCAGTATTTT. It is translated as CASSDVAGYTDTQYF. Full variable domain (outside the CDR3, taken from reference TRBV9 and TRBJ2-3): DSGVTQTPKHLITATGQRVTLRCSPRSGDLSVYWYQQSLDQGLQFLIQYYNGEERAKGNILERFSAQQFPDLHSELNLSSLELGDSALYFCASSDVAGYTDTQYFGPGTRLTVL.

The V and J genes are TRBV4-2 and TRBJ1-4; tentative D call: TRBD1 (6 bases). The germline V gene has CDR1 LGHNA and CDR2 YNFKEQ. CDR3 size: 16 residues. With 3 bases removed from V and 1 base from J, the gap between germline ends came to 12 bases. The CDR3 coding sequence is TGTGCCAGCAGCCACCTACAGGGCGGAACTAATGAAAAACTGTTTTTT. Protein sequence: CASSHLQGGTNEKLFF.

CDR3 coding DNA: TGTGCCAGCAGCTTAGAACCAGGACAGGGAAACACTGAAGCTTTCTTT. This sequence encodes CASSLEPGQGNTEAFF. This chain uses TRBV7-6 with TRBJ1-1; 8 nucleotides align to TRBD1. The CDR3 spans 16 residues. Germline CDR1 SGHVS, CDR2 FNYEAQ. Trimming removed 1 base from V and 2 bases from J; junction bases left unmatched: 6.

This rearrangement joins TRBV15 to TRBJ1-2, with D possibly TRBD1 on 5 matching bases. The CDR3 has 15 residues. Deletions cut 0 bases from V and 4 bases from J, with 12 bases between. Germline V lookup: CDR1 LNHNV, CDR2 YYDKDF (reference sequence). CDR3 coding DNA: TGTGCCACCAGCAGAGATTTCGGGGGTACCTATGGCTACACCTTC. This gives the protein CATSRDFGGTYGYTF.

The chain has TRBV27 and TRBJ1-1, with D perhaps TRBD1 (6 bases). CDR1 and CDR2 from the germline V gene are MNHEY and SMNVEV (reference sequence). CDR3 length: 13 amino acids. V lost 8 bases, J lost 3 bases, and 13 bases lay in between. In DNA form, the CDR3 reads TGTGCCAGCGGCCTGGGGACATACACTGAAGCTTTCTTT. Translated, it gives CASGLGTYTEAFF.

This CDR3 reads CAIRDLAELNNEQFF. For the CDR3, the DNA is TGTGCCATCAGAGATCTAGCGGAGTTGAACAATGAGCAGTTCTTC. The rearrangement joins TRBV10-3 to TRBJ2-1, with 7 bases aligning to TRBD2. Germline V CDR1 and CDR2: ENHRY, SYGVKD. This CDR3 has 15 amino acids. The junction had 10 bases not matched to a gene; V was cut back by 6 bases and J by 5 bases.

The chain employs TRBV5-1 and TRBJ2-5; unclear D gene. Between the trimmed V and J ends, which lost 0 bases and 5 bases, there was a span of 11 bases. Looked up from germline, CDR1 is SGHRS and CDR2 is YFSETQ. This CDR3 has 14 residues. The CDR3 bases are TGCGCCAGCAGCTTGGAGCAGGTCCATGAGACCCAGTACTTC. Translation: CASSLEQVHETQYF.

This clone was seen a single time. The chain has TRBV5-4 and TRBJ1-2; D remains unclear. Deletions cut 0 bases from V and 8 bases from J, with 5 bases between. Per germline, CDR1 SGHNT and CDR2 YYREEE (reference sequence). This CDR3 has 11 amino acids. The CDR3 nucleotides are TGTGCCAGCAGCTTGGCTGGCGGCTACACCTTC. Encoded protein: CASSLAGGYTF.

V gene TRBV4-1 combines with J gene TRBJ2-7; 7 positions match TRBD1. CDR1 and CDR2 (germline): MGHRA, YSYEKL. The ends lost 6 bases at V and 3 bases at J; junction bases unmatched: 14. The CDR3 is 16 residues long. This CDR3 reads CASSLTTGTVYYEQYF. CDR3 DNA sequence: TGCGCCAGCAGTCTCACAACCGGGACAGTCTACTACGAGCAGTACTTC.

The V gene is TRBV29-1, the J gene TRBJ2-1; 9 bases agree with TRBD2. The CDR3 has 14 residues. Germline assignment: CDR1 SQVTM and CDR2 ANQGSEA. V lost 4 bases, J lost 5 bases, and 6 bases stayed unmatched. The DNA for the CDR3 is TGCAGCGTTGTGAGCGGGAGGATCGACAATGAGCAGTTCTTC. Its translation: CSVVSGRIDNEQFF.

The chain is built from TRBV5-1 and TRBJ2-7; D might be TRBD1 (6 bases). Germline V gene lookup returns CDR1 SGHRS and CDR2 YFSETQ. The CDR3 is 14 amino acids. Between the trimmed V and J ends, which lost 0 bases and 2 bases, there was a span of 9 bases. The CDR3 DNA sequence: TGCGCCAGCAGCTTGGACAGGGAGCCCTACGAGCAGTACTTC. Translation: CASSLDREPYEQYF.

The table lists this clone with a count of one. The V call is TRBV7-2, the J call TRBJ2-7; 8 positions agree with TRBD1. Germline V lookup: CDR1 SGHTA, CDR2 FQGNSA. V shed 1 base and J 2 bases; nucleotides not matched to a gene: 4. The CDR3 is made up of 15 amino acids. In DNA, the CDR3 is TGTGCCAGCAGCTTAGTCCAGGGGGCTGCCTACGAGCAGTACTTC. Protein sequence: CASSLVQGAAYEQYF.

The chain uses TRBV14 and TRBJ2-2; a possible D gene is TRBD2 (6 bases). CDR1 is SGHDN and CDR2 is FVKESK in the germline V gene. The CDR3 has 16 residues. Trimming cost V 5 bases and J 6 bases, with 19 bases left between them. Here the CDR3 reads CASSGRYSWEAGELFF. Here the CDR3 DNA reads TGTGCCAGCAGCGGTCGTTACTCCTGGGAGGCCGGGGAGCTGTTTTTT.

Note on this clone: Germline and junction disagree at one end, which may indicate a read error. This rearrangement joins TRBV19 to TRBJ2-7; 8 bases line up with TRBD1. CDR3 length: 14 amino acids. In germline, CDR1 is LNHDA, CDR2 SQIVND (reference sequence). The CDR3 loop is CASSIRGRSNEQYF. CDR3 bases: TGTGCCAGTAGTATCAGGGGGCGCTCCAACGAGCAGTACTTC.

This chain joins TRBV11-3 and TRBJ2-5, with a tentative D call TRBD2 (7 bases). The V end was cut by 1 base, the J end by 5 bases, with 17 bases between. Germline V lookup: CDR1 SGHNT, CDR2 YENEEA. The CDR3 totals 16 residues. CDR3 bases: TGTGCCAGCAGCTTAGTAAAGTGGGGGGGCCGGGAGACCCAGTACTTC. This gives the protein CASSLVKWGGRETQYF.

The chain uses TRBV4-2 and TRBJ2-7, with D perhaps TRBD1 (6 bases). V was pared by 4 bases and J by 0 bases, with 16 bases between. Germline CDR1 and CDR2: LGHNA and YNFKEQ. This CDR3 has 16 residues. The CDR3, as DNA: TGTGCCAGCAGCCCCACAGGGCAGGGGATCTCCTACGAGCAGTACTTC. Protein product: CASSPTGQGISYEQYF.

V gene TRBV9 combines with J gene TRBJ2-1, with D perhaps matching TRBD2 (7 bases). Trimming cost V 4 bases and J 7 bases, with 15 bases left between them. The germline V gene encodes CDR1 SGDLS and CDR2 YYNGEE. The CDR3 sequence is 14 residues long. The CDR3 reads CASSPGGPLNEQFF. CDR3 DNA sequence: TGTGCCAGCAGCCCCGGGGGGCCCCTGAATGAGCAGTTCTTC.

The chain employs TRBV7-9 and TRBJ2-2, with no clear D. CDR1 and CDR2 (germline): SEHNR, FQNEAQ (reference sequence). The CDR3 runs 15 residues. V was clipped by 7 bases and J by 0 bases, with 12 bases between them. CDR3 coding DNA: TGTGCCAGCACCAGAAGAGCGACGAACACCGGGGAGCTGTTTTTT. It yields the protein CASTRRATNTGELFF.

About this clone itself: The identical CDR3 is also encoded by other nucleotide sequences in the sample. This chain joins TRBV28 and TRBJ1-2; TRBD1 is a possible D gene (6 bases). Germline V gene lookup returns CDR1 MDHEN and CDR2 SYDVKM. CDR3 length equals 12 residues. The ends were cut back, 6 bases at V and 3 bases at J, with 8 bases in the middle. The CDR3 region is CASSRGDYGYTF. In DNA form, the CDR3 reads TGTGCCAGCAGCAGGGGAGACTATGGCTACACCTTC.

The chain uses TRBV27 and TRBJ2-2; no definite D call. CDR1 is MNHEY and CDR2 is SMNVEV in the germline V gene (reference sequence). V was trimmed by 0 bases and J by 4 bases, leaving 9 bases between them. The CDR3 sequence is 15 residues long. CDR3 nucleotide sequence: TGTGCCAGCAGTTTATCATACCGAGGCACCGGGGAGCTGTTTTTT. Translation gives CASSLSYRGTGELFF.

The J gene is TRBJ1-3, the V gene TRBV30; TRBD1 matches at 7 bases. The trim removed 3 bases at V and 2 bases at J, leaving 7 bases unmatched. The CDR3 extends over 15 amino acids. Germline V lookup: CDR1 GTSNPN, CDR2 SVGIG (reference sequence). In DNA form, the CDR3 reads TGTGCCTGGAGCGAGGGGGCTTATACTGGAAACACCATATATTTT. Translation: CAWSEGAYTGNTIYF.